Listed below are T cell receptor beta chains from one sample, sequenced in a study of lymphopenia after photon versus proton radiotherapy. TCRdb keeps only in-frame clones here, not all; method: immunoSEQ multiplex PCR. The sample has 68,000 or so clones, roughly 93% seen once; the top ten hold roughly 2.7%. The sequenced sample was peripheral blood, obtained from a patient treated with photon-based radiotherapy. These receptors came from a woman in her 70s with pancreatic cancer. Both conserved end residues are part of each CDR3. The order of the fields is D gene, J gene, V gene, clone size, CDR3 DNA, CDR3 protein. A D gene is named only where the DNA matches it firmly. Size is omitted from some rows. Given values are once, few, many or a class for expanded clones.

>TRBD2|TRBJ2-6|TRBV2|-
TGTGCCAGCAGTGGAGGCGGGAGTAGGTCTGGGGCCAACGTCCTGACTTTC
CASSGGGSRSGANVLTF
>TRBD1|TRBJ1-5|TRBV6-6|-
TGTGCCTCCCTCGGGGAGGGGGCTAATCAGCCCCAGCATTTT
CASLGEGANQPQHF
>-|TRBJ2-6|TRBV2|-
TGTGCCAGCAGACCCAGCTCTGGGGCCAACGTCCTGACTTTC
CASRPSSGANVLTF
>-|TRBJ2-7|TRBV14|-
TGTGCCAGCAGCCAAGATTTCGGGGAAAGCTCCTACGAGCAGTACTTC
CASSQDFGESSYEQYF
>-|TRBJ1-1|TRBV20-1|once
TGCAGTGCTAGAGAGGGCGGTGAAGCTTTCTTT
CSAREGGEAFF
>-|TRBJ2-5|TRBV4-1|-
TGCGCCAGCAGCCAAGATATTAAAACAGCCCAAGAGACCCAGTACTTC
CASSQDIKTAQETQYF
>-|TRBJ2-3|TRBV6-6|-
TGTGCCAGCAGTTACCCCGGGCAGGGTACAGATACGCAGTATTTT
CASSYPGQGTDTQYF
>TRBD1|TRBJ2-7|TRBV5-1|-
TGCGCCAGCAGCCCGGACAGGGGAGACTACGAGCAGTACTTC
CASSPDRGDYEQYF
>-|TRBJ2-4|TRBV21-1|-
TGTCCCGGAAGGCAGTCCAAAAACATTCAGTACTTC
CPGRQSKNIQYF
>-|TRBJ2-1|TRBV19|-
TGTGCCAGTATCCCAGATGGCTCCTACAATGAGCAGTTCTTC
CASIPDGSYNEQFF
>-|TRBJ2-3|TRBV28|once
TGTGCCAGCAGTTTATCCGGGGTTAGTACAGATACGCAGTATTTT
CASSLSGVSTDTQYF
>-|TRBJ1-2|TRBV28|-
TGTGCCAGCAGTACCCCGTTGGGGGGGCCCTCTAACTATGGCTACACCTTC
CASSTPLGGPSNYGYTF
>-|TRBJ1-1|TRBV9|once
TGTGCCAGCACCCGGAGGGAAGTCCCCGTAGGGAACACTGAAGCTTTCTTT
CASTRREVPVGNTEAFF
>-|TRBJ1-5|TRBV5-1|-
TGCGCCAGCAGCTTCGAAGGGGCCAGCAATCAGCCCCAGCATTTT
CASSFEGASNQPQHF
>-|TRBJ2-5|TRBV27|-
TGTGCCAGCAAGGTCAGGGGCCTGGGACAAGAGACCCAGTACTTC
CASKVRGLGQETQYF
>-|TRBJ2-5|TRBV6-6|-
TGTGCCAGCAGTGACCCCCGATTGGGAGAGACCCAGTACTTC
CASSDPRLGETQYF
>-|TRBJ1-1|TRBV27|-
TGTGCCAGCAGTTTCACAACGGCGGCCAACACTGAAGCTTTCTTT
CASSFTTAANTEAFF
>TRBD2|TRBJ2-7|TRBV2|-
TGTGCCGGTCTTATTAGCGGGAGGAACGGTTACGAGCAGTACTTC
CAGLISGRNGYEQYF
>-|TRBJ2-7|TRBV5-8|-
TGTGCCAGCCGACGGACGGGGAAATACGAGCAGTACTTC
CASRRTGKYEQYF
>-|TRBJ2-6|TRBV4-1|few
TGCGCCAGCAGCCAAGGCTCACAGGGGGCCAACGTCCTGACTTTC
CASSQGSQGANVLTF
>-|TRBJ2-1|TRBV7-2|-
TGTGCCAGCAGCTACCGGGACTTTATACTCAGCTCCTACAATGAGCAGTTCTTC
CASSYRDFILSSYNEQFF
>-|TRBJ2-2|TRBV7-9|-
TGTGCCAGCAGCTTAGCAACCACCGGGGAGCTGTTTTTT
CASSLATTGELFF
>-|TRBJ2-7|TRBV5-3|-
TGTGCCAGAAGCTCCGAATATACCCGGGGCTCCTACGAGCAGTACTTC
CARSSEYTRGSYEQYF
>-|TRBJ1-2|TRBV18|-
TGTGCCAGCTCACCACCGAGGGGGGGAGATGGCTATGGCTACACCTTC
CASSPPRGGDGYGYTF
>TRBD1|TRBJ1-4|TRBV19|-
TGTGCCAGTAGTACCACAGGGGTACCCTCTAATGAAAAACTGTTTTTT
CASSTTGVPSNEKLFF
>-|TRBJ2-5|TRBV19|-
TGTGCCAGTAGTATAGGATCGGGCGAGACCCAGTACTTC
CASSIGSGETQYF
>TRBD1|TRBJ1-6|TRBV6-5|-
TGTGCCAGCAGTTCCTGGGGACAGGTAGATTCACCCCTCCACTTT
CASSSWGQVDSPLHF
>TRBD1|TRBJ1-4|TRBV28|-
TGTGCCAGCAGTTTACTACCGGGACAGGCAAATGAAAAACTGTTTTTT
CASSLLPGQANEKLFF
>-|TRBJ1-1|TRBV7-9|few
TGTGCCAGCAGCGTACAGATTAACACTGAAGCTTTCTTT
CASSVQINTEAFF
>-|TRBJ1-5|TRBV19|-
TGTGCCAGTAGTATTGTGGAGAACAATCAGCCCCAGCATTTT
CASSIVENNQPQHF
>-|TRBJ2-2|TRBV19|-
TGTGCCAGTAGTATAGCCGTGAGAACCGGGGAGCTGTTTTTT
CASSIAVRTGELFF
>-|TRBJ2-5|TRBV27|-
TGTGCCAGCAGTTTAACAGGGGAGGGGACCCAGTACTTC
CASSLTGEGTQYF
>TRBD2|TRBJ2-4|TRBV7-3|-
TGTGCCAGCAGCGAAACGGGGGGATTAGCCAAAAACATTCAGTACTTC
CASSETGGLAKNIQYF
>TRBD2|TRBJ2-7|TRBV7-2|-
TGTGCCAGCAGCTCACGGACTAGCGGTTCCTACGAGCAGTACTTC
CASSSRTSGSYEQYF
>TRBD1|TRBJ2-5|TRBV14|-
TGTGCCAGCAGCCAAGGATTTAGGGGGCGCGGGTTCGCGGAGACCCAGTACTTC
CASSQGFRGRGFAETQYF
>-|TRBJ1-4|TRBV15|-
TGTGCCACCAGCAGAGATCAAGCCAGAATGTTTTTT
CATSRDQARMFF
>-|TRBJ2-7|TRBV7-6|once
TGTGCCAGCAGCTTAAGGTTTGGGGTCGAGCAGTACTTC
CASSLRFGVEQYF
>-|TRBJ2-7|TRBV19|-
TGTGCCAGTTCGTCGGGCCGACCTCCCTACGAGCAGTACTTC
CASSSGRPPYEQYF
>TRBD2|TRBJ2-3|TRBV28|-
TGTGCCAGCAGTTCAACCCCAGCGGGAGTAGGGCCAGATACGCAGTATTTT
CASSSTPAGVGPDTQYF
>TRBD1|TRBJ1-5|TRBV27|-
TGTGCCAGCAGTCCGGGGACAGGGAGGATAGGTAATCAGCCCCAGCATTTT
CASSPGTGRIGNQPQHF
>-|TRBJ2-2|TRBV5-1|-
TGCGCCAGCAGCTTGCAGGGACCGGCAGCGGGTTTGGTCCCCGGGGAGCTGTTTTTT
CASSLQGPAAGLVPGELFF
>TRBD2|TRBJ2-1|TRBV4-3|-
TGCGCCAGCAGCCAAGCCCTAGGGACTAGCTCCTACAATGAGCAGTTCTTC
CASSQALGTSSYNEQFF